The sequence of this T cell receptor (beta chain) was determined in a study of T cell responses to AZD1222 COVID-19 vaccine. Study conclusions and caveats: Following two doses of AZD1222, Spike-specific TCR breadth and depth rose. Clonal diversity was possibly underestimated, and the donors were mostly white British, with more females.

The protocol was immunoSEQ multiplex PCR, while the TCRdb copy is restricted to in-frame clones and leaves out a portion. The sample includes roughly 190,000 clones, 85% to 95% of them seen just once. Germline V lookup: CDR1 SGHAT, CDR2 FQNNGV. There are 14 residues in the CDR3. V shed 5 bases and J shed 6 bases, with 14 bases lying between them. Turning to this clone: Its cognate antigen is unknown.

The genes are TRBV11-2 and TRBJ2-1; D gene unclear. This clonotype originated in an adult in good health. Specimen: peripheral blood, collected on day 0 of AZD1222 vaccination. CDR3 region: CASSPGWAANEQFF. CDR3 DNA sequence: TGTGCCAGCAGCCCCGGCTGGGCGGCCAATGAGCAGTTCTTC.